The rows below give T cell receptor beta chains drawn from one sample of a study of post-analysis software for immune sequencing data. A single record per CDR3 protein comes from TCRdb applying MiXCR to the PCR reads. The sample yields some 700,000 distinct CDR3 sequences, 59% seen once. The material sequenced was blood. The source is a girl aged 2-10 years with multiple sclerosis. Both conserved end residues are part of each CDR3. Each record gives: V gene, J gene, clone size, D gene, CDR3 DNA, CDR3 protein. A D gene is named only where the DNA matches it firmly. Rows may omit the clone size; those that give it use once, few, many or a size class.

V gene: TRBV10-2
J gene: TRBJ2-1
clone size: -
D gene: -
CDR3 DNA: TGCGCCAGCAGTGGGGGGCAGGGGAAGGGCGAGCAGTTCTTC
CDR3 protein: CASSGGQGKGEQFF

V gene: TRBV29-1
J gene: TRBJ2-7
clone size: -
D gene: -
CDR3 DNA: TGCAGCGTCGGGGTCTCCTACGAGCAGTACTTC
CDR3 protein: CSVGVSYEQYF

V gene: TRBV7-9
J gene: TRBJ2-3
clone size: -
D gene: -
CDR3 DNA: TGTGCCAGCAGGGTTGTCACAGATACGCAGTATTTT
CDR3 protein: CASRVVTDTQYF

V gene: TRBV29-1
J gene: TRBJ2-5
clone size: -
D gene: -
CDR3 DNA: TGCAGCGCCAGAATCTCAGGGGGGTATGAAGAGACCCAGTACTTC
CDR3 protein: CSARISGGYEETQYF

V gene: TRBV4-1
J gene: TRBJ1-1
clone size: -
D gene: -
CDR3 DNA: TGCGCCAGTAGCCAAGAAGTCGATGACAGTTGGAGAAAAGCTTTCTTT
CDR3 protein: CASSQEVDDSWRKAFF

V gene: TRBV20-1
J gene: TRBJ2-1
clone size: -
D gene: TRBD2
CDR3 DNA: TGCAGTGCTAGTGCTCCTAGCGGGAGCTCCTACAATGAGCAGTTCTTC
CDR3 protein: CSASAPSGSSYNEQFF

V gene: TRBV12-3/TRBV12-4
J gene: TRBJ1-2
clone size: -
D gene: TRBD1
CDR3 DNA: TGTGCCAGCAACACCGGAACAGGGGCGCTCGGCTACACCTTC
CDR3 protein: CASNTGTGALGYTF

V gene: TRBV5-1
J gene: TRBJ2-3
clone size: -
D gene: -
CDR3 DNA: TGCGCCAGCAGCTTGTACGGTCCAGATACGCAGTATTTT
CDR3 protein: CASSLYGPDTQYF

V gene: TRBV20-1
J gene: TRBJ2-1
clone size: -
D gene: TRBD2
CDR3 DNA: TGCAGTGCTAGTGACGACAGCGGGAGGGCCAGGGGAAATGAGCAGTTCTTC
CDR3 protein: CSASDDSGRARGNEQFF

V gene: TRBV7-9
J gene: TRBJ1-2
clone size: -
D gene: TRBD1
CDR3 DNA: TGTGCCAGCAGCTGGGACAGGAGTGGGTCCTATGGCTACACCTTC
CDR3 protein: CASSWDRSGSYGYTF

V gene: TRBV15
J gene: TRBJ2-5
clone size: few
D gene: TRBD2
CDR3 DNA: TGTGCCACCAGCAGAGACCTGGGAGGGGAGACCCAGTACTTC
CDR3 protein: CATSRDLGGETQYF

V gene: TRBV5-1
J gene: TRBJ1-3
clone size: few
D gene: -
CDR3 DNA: TGCGCCAGCAGCGGACAGGGAAACACCATATATTTT
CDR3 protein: CASSGQGNTIYF

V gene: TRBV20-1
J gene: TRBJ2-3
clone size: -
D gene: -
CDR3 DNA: TGCAGTGCTGGGTCTTCAGCGGATACGCAGTATTTT
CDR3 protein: CSAGSSADTQYF

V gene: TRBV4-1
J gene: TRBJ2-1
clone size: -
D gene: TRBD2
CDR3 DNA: TGCGCCAGCAGCAAAAGGGCGGGAGTTAACTACAATGAGCAGTTCTTC
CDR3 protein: CASSKRAGVNYNEQFF

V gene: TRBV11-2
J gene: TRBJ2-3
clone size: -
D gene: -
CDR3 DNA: TGTGCCAGCAGCTTAGAGGGGACGTTTCCCACAGATACGCAGTATTTT
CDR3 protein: CASSLEGTFPTDTQYF

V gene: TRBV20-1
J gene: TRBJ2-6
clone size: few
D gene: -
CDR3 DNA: TGCAGTGCTAGAATGTTGAGGAATGGGGCCAACGTCCTGACTTTC
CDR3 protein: CSARMLRNGANVLTF

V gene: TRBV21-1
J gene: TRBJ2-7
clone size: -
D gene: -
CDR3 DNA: TGTGCCAGCAGTCTAGATGTCGTGTGGGAGCAGTACTTC
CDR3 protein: CASSLDVVWEQYF

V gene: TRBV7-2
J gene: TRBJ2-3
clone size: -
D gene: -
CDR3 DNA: TGTGCCAGCAGCTTAGAAGAGATGGTGGGGGAGGCAGATACGCAGTATTTT
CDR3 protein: CASSLEEMVGEADTQYF

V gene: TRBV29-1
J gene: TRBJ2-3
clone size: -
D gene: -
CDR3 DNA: TGCAGCGTGTACAGGGTCGGCCCAGATACGCACTATTTT
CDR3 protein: CSVYRVGPDTHYF

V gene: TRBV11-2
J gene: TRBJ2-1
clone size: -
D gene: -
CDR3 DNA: TGTGCCAGCAGCTCCGGAGCGGGTCAGTTCTTC
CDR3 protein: CASSSGAGQFF

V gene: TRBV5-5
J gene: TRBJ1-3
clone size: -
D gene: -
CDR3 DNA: TGTGCCAGCAGTATAAGCTGGAGAAACACCATATATTTT
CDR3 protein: CASSISWRNTIYF

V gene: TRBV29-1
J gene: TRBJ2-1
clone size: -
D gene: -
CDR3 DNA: TGCAGCGTCGAGATGGTGTTTCGGAATGAGCAGTTCTTC
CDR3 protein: CSVEMVFRNEQFF

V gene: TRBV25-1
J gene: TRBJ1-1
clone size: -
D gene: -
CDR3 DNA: TGTGCCAGCAGTGATCCCACTCAGGGTGACACTGAAGCTTTCTTT
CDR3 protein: CASSDPTQGDTEAFF

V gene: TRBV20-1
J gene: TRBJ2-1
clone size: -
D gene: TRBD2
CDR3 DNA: TGCAGTGCTGGAGGGACTAGCGGGGCTTCCAGCTCCTACAATGAGCAGTTCTTC
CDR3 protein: CSAGGTSGASSSYNEQFF

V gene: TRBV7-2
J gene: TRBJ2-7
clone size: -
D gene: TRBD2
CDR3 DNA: TGTGCCAGCAGCCCGGAGGGGACTAGCGGGTCCTACGAGCAGTACTTC
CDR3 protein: CASSPEGTSGSYEQYF